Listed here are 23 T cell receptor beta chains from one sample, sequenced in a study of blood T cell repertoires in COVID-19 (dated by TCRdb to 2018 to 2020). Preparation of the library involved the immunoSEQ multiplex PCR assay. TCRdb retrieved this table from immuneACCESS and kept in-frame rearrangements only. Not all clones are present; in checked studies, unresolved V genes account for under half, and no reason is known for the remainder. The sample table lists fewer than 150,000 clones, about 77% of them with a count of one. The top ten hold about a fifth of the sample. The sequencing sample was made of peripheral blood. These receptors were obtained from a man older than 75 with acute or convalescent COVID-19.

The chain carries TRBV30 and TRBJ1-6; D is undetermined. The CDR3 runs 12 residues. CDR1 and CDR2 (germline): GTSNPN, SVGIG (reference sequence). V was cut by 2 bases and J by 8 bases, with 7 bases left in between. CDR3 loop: CAWSSMYSPLHF. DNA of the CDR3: TGTGCCTGGAGTTCTATGTATTCACCCCTCCACTTT.

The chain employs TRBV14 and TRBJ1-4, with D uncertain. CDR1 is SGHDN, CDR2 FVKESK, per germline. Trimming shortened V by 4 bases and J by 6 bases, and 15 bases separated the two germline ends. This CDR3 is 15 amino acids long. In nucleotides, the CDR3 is TGTGCCAGCAGCCCCGGGGTATCGGCACATGAAAAACTGTTTTTT. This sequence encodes CASSPGVSAHEKLFF.

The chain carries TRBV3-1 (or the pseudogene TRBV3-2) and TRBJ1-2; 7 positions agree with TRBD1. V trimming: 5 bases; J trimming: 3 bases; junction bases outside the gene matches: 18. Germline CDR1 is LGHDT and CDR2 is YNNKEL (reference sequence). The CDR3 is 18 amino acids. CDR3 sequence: CASSARGITGAGDYGYTF. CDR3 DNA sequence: TGTGCCAGCAGCGCAAGGGGAATAACAGGGGCTGGGGACTATGGCTACACCTTC.

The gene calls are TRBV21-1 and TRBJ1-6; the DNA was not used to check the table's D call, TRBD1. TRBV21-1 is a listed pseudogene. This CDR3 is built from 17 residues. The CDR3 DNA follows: TGTGCCAGCAGCAAAGCCCCCCTTATAGGGGTCGTTTCACCCCTCCACTTT. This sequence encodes CASSKAPLIGVVSPLHF.

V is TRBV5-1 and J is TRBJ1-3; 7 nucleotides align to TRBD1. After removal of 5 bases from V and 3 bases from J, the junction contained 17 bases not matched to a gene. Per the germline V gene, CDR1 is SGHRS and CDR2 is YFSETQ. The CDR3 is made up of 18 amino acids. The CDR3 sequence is CASSPGHTGAGVGNTIYF. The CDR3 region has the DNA TGCGCCAGCAGTCCCGGACATACAGGGGCAGGAGTTGGAAACACCATATATTTT.

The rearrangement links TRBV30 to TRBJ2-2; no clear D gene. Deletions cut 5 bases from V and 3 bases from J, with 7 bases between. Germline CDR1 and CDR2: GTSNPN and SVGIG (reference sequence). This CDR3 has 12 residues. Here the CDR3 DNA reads TGTGCCTGGTCAAGAGACACCGGGGAGCTGTTTTTT. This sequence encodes CAWSRDTGELFF. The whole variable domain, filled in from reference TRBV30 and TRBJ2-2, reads SQTIHQWPATLVQPVGSPLSLECTVEGTSNPNLYWYRQAAGRGLQLLFYSVGIGQISSEVPQNLSASRPQDRQFILSSKKLLLSDSGFYLCAWSRDTGELFFGEGSRLTVL.

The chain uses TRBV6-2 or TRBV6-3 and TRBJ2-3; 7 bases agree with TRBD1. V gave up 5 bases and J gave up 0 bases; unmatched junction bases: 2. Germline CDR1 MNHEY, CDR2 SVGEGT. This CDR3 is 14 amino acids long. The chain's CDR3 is CASSTGDSTDTQYF. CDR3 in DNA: TGTGCCAGCAGTACAGGGGACAGCACAGATACGCAGTATTTT.

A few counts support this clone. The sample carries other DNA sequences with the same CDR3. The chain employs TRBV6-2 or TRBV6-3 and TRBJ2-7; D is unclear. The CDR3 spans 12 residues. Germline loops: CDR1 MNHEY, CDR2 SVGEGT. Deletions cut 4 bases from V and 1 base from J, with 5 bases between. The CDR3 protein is CASSLQSYEQYF. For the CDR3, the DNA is TGTGCCAGCAGTTTACAGTCCTACGAGCAGTACTTC.

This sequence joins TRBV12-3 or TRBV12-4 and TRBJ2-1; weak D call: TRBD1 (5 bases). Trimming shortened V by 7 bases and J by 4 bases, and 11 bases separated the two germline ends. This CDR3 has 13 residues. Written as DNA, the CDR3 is TGTGCCAGCATGGTACAGGCTTACAATGAGCAGTTCTTC. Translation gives CASMVQAYNEQFF.

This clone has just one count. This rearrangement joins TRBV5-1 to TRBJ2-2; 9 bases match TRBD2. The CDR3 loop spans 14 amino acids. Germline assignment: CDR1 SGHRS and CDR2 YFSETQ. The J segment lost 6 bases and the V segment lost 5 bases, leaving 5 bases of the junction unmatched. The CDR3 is CASSPAGGSGELFF. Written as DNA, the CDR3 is TGCGCCAGCAGTCCAGCGGGGGGCTCCGGGGAGCTGTTTTTT. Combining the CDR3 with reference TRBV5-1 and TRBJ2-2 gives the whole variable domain KAGVTQTPRYLIKTRGQQVTLSCSPISGHRSVSWYQQTPGQGLQFLFEYFSETQRNKGNFPGRFSGRQFSNSRSEMNVSTLELGDSALYLCASSPAGGSGELFFGEGSRLTVL.

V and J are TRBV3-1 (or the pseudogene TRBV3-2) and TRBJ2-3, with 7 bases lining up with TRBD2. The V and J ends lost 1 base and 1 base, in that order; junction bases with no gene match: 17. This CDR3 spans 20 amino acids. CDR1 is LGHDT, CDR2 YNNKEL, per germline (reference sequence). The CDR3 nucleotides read TGTGCCAGCAGCCAAGCTTATGGGGATCGCCGGGGGGTGCGCACAGATACGCAGTATTTT. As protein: CASSQAYGDRRGVRTDTQYF.

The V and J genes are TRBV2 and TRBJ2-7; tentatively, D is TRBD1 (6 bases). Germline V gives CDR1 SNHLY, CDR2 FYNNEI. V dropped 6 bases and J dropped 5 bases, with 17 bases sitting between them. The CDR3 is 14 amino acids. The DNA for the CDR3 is TGTGCCAGCAGGGGGTACAGGGCGCGAGACGAGCAGTACTTC. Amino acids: CASRGYRARDEQYF.

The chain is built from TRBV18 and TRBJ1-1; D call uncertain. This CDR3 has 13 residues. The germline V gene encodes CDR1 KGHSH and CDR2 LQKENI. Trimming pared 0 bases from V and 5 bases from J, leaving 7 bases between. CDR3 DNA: TGTGCCAGCTCACCACCGAGTAAAACTGAAGCTTTCTTT. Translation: CASSPPSKTEAFF.

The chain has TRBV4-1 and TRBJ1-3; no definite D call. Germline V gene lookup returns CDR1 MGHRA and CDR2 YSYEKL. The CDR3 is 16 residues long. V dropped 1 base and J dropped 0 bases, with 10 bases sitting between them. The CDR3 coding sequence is TGCGCCAGCAGCCAAGCTCCGTCCTACTCTGGAAACACCATATATTTT. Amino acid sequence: CASSQAPSYSGNTIYF.

CDR3 protein: CATSDPGGKETQYF. For the CDR3, the DNA is TGTGCCACCAGTGACCCCGGAGGGAAAGAGACCCAGTACTTC. The chain is built from TRBV24-1 and TRBJ2-5, with a weak D call TRBD2 (6 bases). V was clipped by 4 bases and J by 3 bases, with 11 bases between them. The CDR3 totals 14 residues. Germline V gene sequence: CDR1 KGHDR, CDR2 SFDVKD.

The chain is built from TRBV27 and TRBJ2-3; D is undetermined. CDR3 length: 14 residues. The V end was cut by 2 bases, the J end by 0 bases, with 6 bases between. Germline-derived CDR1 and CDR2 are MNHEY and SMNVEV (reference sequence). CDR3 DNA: TGTGCCAGCAGTTTACTAAAGAGCACAGATACGCAGTATTTT. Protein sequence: CASSLLKSTDTQYF.

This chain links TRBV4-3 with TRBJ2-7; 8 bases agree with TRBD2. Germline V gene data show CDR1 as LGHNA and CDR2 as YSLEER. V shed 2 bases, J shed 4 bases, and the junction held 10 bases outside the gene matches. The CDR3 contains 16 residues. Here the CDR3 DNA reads TGCGCCAGCAGCCAATCCTCGTCGGGGGGGCGTTACGAGCAGTACTTC. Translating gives CASSQSSSGGRYEQYF.

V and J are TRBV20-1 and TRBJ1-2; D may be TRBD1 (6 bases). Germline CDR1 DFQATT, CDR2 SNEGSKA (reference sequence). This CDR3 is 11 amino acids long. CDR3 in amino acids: CTWGTSGGYTF. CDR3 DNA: TGCACCTGGGGGACATCGGGCGGCTACACCTTC.

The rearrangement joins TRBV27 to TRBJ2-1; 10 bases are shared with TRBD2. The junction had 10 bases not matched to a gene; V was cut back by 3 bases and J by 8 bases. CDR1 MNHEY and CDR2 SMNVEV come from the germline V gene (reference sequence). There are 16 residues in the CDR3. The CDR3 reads CASSLVSGTSVHEQFF. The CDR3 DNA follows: TGTGCCAGCAGTTTGGTGTCCGGGACTAGCGTTCATGAGCAGTTCTTC.

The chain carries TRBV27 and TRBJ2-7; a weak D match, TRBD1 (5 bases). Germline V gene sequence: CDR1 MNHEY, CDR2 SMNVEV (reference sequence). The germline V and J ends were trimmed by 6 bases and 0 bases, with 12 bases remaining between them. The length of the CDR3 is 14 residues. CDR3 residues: CASRYDSSSYEQYF. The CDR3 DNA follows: TGTGCCAGCAGGTACGACAGTAGCTCCTACGAGCAGTACTTC.

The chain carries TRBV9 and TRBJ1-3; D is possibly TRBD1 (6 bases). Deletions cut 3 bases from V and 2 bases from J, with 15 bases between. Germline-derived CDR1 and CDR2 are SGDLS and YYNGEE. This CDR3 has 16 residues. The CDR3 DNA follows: TGTGCCAGCAGCGCCCAGGGGAGAGGAACTGGAAACACCATATATTTT. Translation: CASSAQGRGTGNTIYF.

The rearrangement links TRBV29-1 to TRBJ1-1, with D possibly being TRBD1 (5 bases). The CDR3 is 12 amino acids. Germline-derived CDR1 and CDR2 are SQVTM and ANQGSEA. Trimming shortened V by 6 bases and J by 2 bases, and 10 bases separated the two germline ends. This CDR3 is CSVSQGNTEAFF. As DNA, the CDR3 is TGCAGCGTCTCTCAGGGAAACACTGAAGCTTTCTTT.

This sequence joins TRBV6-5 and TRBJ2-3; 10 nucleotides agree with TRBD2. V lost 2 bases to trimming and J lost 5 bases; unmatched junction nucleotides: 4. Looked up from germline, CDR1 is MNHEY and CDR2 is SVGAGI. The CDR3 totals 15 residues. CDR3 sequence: CASSYGLAGVDTQYF. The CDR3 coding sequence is TGTGCCAGCAGTTACGGGCTAGCGGGGGTAGATACGCAGTATTTT.